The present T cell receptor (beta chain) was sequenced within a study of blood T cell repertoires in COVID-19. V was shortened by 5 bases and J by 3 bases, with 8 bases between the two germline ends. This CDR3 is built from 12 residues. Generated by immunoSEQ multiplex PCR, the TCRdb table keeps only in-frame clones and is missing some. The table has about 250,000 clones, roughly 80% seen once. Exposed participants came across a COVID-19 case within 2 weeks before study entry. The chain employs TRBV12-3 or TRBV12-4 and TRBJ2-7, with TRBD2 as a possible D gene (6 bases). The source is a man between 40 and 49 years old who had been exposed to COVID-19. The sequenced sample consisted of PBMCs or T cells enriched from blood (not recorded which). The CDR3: CASSPGLYEQYF. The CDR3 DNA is TGTGCCAGCAGTCCGGGACTCTACGAGCAGTACTTC.